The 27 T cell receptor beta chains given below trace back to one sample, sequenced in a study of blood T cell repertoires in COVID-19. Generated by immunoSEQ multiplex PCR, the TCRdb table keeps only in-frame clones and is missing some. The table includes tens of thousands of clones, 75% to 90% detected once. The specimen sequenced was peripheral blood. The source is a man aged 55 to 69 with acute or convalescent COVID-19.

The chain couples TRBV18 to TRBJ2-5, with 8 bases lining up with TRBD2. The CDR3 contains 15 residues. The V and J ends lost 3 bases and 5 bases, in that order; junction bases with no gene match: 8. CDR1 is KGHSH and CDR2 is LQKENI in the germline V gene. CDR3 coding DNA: TGTGCCAGCTCACCTCGGGGGGGAAAAACGGAGACCCAGTACTTC. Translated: CASSPRGGKTETQYF.

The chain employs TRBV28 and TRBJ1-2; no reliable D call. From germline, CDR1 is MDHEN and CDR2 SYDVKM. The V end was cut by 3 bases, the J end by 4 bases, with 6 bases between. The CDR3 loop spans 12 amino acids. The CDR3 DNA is TGTGCCAGCAGTTTCGGACTCTATGGCTACACCTTC. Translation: CASSFGLYGYTF.

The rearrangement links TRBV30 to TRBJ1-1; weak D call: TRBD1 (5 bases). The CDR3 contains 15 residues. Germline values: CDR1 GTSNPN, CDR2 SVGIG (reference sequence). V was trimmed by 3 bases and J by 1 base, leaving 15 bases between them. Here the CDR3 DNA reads TGTGCCTGGAGCCGCGGAGGGGCTAGGAACACTGAAGCTTTCTTT. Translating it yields CAWSRGGARNTEAFF.

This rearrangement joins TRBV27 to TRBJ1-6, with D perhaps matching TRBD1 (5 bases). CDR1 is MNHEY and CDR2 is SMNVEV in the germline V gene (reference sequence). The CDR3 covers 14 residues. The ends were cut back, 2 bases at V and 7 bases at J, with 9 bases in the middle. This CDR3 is CASSLLGLNSPLHF. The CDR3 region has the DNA TGTGCCAGCAGTTTACTGGGGCTCAATTCACCCCTCCACTTT.

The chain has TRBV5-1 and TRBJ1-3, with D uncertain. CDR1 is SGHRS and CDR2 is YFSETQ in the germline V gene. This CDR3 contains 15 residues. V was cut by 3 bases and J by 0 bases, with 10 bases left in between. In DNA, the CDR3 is TGCGCCAGCAGCTCGGAGGGCACCTCTGGAAACACCATATATTTT. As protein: CASSSEGTSGNTIYF. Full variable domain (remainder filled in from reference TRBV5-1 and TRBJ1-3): KAGVTQTPRYLIKTRGQQVTLSCSPISGHRSVSWYQQTPGQGLQFLFEYFSETQRNKGNFPGRFSGRQFSNSRSEMNVSTLELGDSALYLCASSSEGTSGNTIYFGEGSWLTVV.

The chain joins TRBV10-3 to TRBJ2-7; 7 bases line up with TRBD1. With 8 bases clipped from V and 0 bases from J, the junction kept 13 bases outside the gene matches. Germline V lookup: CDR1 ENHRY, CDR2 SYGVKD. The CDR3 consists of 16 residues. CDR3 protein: CAIGDLKTGSSYEQYF. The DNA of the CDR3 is TGTGCCATCGGCGATCTTAAGACAGGGAGCTCCTACGAGCAGTACTTC.

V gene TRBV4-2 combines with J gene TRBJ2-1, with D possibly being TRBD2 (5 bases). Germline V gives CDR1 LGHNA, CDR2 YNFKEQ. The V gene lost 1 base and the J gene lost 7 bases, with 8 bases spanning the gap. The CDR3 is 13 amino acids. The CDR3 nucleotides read TGTGCCAGCAGCCAAGGGACTTGGAATGAGCAGTTCTTC. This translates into CASSQGTWNEQFF.

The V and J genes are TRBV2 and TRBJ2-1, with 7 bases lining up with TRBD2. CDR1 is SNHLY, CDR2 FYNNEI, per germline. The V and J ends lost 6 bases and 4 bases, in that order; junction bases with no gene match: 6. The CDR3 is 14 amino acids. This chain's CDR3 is CASSLPGGYNEQFF. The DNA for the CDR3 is TGTGCCAGCAGCCTCCCCGGGGGGTACAATGAGCAGTTCTTC.

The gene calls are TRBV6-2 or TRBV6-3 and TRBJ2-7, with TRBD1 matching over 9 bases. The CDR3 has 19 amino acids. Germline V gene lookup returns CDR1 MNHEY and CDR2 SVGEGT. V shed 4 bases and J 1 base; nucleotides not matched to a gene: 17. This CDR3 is CASSFSGQGLYRGSYEQYF. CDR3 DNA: TGTGCCAGCAGTTTCTCCGGACAGGGGCTATACCGGGGGTCCTACGAGCAGTACTTC.

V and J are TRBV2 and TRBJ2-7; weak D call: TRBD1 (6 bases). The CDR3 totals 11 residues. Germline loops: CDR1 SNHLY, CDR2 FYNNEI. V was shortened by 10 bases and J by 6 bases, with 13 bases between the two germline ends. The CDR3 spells CATMGAAEQYF. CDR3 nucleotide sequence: TGTGCCACCATGGGGGCTGCCGAGCAGTACTTC.

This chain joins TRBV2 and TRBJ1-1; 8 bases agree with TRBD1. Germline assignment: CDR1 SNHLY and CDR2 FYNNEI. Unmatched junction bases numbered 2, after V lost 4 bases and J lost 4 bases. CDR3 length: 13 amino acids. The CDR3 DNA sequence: TGTGCCAGCAGTGGGCAGGGGGCCACTGAAGCTTTCTTT. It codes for CASSGQGATEAFF.

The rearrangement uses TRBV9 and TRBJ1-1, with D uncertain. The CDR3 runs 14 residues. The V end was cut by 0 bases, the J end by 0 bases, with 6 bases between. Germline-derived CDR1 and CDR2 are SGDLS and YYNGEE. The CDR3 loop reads CASSVDGVNTEAFF. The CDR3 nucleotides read TGTGCCAGCAGCGTAGACGGGGTGAACACTGAAGCTTTCTTT.

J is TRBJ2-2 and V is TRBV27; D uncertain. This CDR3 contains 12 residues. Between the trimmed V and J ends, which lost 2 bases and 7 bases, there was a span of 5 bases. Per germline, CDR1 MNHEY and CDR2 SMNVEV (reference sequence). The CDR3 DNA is TGTGCCAGCAGTTTACCGTTCGGGGAGCTGTTTTTT. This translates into CASSLPFGELFF.

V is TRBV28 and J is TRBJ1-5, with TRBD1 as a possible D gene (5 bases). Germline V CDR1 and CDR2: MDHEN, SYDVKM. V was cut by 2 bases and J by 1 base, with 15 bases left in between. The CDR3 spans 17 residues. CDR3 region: CASSLVGVSESNQPQHF. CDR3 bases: TGTGCCAGCAGTTTAGTAGGGGTAAGTGAGAGCAATCAGCCCCAGCATTTT.

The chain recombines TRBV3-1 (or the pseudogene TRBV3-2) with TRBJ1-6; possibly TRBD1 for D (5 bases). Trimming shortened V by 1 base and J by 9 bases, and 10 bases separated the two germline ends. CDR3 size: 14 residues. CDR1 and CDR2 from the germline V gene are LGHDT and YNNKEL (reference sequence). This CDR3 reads CASSQVQGGSPLHF. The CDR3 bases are TGTGCCAGCAGCCAAGTCCAGGGAGGTTCACCCCTCCACTTT.

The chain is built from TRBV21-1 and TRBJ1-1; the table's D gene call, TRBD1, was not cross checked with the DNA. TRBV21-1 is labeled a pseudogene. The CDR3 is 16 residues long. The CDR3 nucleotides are TGTGCCAGCAGCAAGGAGGGACAGTCCATGAACACTGAAGCTTTCTTT. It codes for CASSKEGQSMNTEAFF.

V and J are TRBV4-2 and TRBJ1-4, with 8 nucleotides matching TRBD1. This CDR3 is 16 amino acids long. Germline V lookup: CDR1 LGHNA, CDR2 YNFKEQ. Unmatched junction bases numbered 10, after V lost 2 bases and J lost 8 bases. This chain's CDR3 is CASSQKTGAMEEKLFF. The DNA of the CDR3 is TGTGCCAGCAGCCAAAAGACAGGGGCCATGGAGGAAAAACTGTTTTTT.

The CDR3 loop reads CASRIQGIFSEQFF. The DNA of the CDR3 is TGTGCCAGCAGAATACAGGGGATATTTAGCGAGCAGTTCTTC. The chain joins TRBV7-9 to TRBJ2-1, with 7 bases matching TRBD1. The junction had 12 bases not matched to a gene; V was cut back by 6 bases and J by 10 bases. In germline, CDR1 is SEHNR, CDR2 FQNEAQ (reference sequence). The CDR3 has 14 residues.

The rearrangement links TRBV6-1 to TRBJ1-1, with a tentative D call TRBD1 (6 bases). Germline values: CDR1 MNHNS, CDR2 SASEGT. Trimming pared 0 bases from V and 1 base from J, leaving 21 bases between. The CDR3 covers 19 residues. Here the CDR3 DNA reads TGTGCCAGCAGTGAAGCGCCGATCGCAGGGGTTATACCGAACACTGAAGCTTTCTTT. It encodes CASSEAPIAGVIPNTEAFF.

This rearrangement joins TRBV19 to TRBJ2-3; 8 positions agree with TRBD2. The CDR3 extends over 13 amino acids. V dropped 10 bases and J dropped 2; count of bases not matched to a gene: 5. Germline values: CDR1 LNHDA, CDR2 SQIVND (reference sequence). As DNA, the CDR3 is TGTGCCACGCGGCGGGAGGCCACAGATACGCAGTATTTT. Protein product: CATRREATDTQYF.

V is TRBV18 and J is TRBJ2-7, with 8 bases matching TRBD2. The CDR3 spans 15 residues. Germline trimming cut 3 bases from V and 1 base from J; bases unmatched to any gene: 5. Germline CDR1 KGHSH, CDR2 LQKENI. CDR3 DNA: TGTGCCAGCTCACCCCGGGAGGGGAGGTCCTACGAGCAGTACTTC. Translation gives CASSPREGRSYEQYF.

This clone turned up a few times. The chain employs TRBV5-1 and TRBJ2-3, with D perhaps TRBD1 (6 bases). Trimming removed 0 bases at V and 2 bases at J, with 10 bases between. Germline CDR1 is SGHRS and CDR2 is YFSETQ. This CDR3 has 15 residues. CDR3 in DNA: TGCGCCAGCAGCTTGGTAGGGGGTATCACAGATACGCAGTATTTT. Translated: CASSLVGGITDTQYF.

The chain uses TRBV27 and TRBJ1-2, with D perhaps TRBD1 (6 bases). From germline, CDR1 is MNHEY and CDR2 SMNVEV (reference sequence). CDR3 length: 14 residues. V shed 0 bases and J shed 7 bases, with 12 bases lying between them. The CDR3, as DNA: TGTGCCAGCAGTTTATCGAGGAGGACAGCTGGCTACACCTTC. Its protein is CASSLSRRTAGYTF.

The chain's CDR3 is CASSYPTGVNTEAFF. DNA for the CDR3: TGTGCCAGCAGTTACCCGACAGGGGTGAACACTGAAGCTTTCTTT. The V gene is TRBV6-2 or TRBV6-3, the J gene TRBJ1-1; 8 positions agree with TRBD1. Germline-derived CDR1 and CDR2 are MNHEY and SVGEGT. The CDR3 has 15 amino acids. V trimming: 2 bases; J trimming: 0 bases; junction bases outside the gene matches: 2.

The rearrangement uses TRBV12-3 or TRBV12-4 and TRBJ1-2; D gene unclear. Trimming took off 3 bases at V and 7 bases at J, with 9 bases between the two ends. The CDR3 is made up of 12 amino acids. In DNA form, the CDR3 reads TGTGCCAGCAGTTTGTGGCTCCTTGGCTACACCTTC. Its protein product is CASSLWLLGYTF.

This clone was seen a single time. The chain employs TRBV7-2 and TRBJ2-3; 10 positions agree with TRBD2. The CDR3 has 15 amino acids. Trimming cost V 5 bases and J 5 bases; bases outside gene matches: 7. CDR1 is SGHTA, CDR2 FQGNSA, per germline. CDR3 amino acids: CASSPAGGPGDTQYF. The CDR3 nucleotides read TGTGCCAGCAGCCCAGCGGGGGGGCCAGGAGATACGCAGTATTTT.

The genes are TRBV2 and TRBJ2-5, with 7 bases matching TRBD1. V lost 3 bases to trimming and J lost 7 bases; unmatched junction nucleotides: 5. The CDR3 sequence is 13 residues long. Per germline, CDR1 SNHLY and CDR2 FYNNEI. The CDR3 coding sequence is TGTGCCAGCAGTGATCAGGGGGTGGGGACCCAGTACTTC. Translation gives CASSDQGVGTQYF.